Shown below are 32 T cell receptor beta chains from a single sample sequenced in a study of blood T cell repertoires in COVID-19. The repertoire was sequenced with immunoSEQ multiplex PCR; TCRdb's copy has only in-frame clones and lacks some. The table has 150,000 to 200,000 clones, approximately 95% seen once; the top ten hold under 2%. Source material: peripheral blood. Receptors originate from a woman in her sixties or seventies with COVID-19, enrolled during active disease.

The V call is TRBV7-3, the J call TRBJ2-2; 8 bases line up with TRBD2. CDR1 and CDR2 from the germline V gene are SGHTA and FQGTGA. The CDR3 extends over 15 amino acids. V lost 4 bases to trimming and J lost 4 bases; unmatched junction nucleotides: 5. CDR3 DNA: TGTGCCAGCAGCTCCCGGACTAGCCCCACCGGGGAGCTGTTTTTT. Protein product: CASSSRTSPTGELFF.

The V and J genes are TRBV5-1 and TRBJ1-2; perhaps TRBD1 as D (6 bases). From germline, CDR1 is SGHRS and CDR2 YFSETQ. This CDR3 is built from 16 residues. V dropped 4 bases and J dropped 3 bases, with 19 bases sitting between them. The CDR3 sequence: CASSLDPTGDYYGYTF. For the CDR3, the DNA is TGCGCCAGCAGCCTGGACCCGACAGGCGATTACTATGGCTACACCTTC.

The chain recombines TRBV5-1 with TRBJ1-3; possible D gene TRBD1, 6 bases. V was trimmed by 0 bases and J by 0 bases, leaving 10 bases between them. Germline CDR1 reads SGHRS; CDR2 reads YFSETQ. The CDR3 totals 16 residues. The CDR3 DNA sequence: TGCGCCAGCAGCTTGGCTGGACAGATCTCTGGAAACACCATATATTTT. Encoded protein: CASSLAGQISGNTIYF.

This sequence joins TRBV19 and TRBJ2-7, with TRBD1 matching 9 bases. CDR1 LNHDA and CDR2 SQIVND come from the germline V gene (reference sequence). The CDR3 extends over 15 amino acids. After removal of 5 bases from V and 1 base from J, the junction contained 6 bases not matched to a gene. CDR3 sequence: CASSVAGTGSYEQYF. The CDR3 DNA is TGTGCCAGTAGTGTGGCCGGGACAGGGTCCTACGAGCAGTACTTC.

The chain has TRBV7-9 and TRBJ1-6; 10 bases are a match to TRBD1. Germline V gives CDR1 SEHNR, CDR2 FQNEAQ (reference sequence). Losses at the gene ends were 8 bases for V and 6 bases for J; bases not matched to a gene: 10. The CDR3 has 16 amino acids. CDR3 bases: TGTGCCAGCGGACCACGGGACAGGGGAGGTAATTCACCCCTCCACTTT. This translates into CASGPRDRGGNSPLHF.

A single count supports this clone. The V gene is TRBV5-8, the J gene TRBJ2-1, with 11 bases matching TRBD1. With 4 bases clipped from V and 4 bases from J, the junction kept 7 bases outside the gene matches. CDR1 SGHTS and CDR2 YDEGEE come from the germline V gene. The CDR3 contains 16 residues. In DNA form, the CDR3 reads TGTGCCAGCAGCCCGATAGGACAGGGGGCTTACAATGAGCAGTTCTTC. Encoded protein: CASSPIGQGAYNEQFF.

This clone was observed once. This chain joins TRBV2 and TRBJ2-7; D possibly corresponds to TRBD1 (8 bases). Germline V gene sequence: CDR1 SNHLY, CDR2 FYNNEI. CDR3 length equals 15 residues. The V gene lost 6 bases and the J gene lost 2 bases, with 17 bases spanning the gap. The DNA of the CDR3 is TGTGCCAGCAGCCAACAACAGGGGGGGCCCTACGAGCAGTACTTC. The encoded protein is CASSQQQGGPYEQYF.

V is TRBV18 and J is TRBJ2-7; TRBD2 matches at 12 bases. J lost 0 bases, V lost 0 bases, and 6 bases had no gene match. Germline V lookup: CDR1 KGHSH, CDR2 LQKENI. The CDR3 consists of 18 residues. This CDR3 reads CASSPPAGLAGFSYEQYF. The CDR3 DNA reads as TGTGCCAGCTCACCACCGGCCGGACTAGCGGGGTTCTCCTACGAGCAGTACTTC.

The chain carries TRBV6-5 and TRBJ1-2, with TRBD1 matching 9 bases. V shed 0 bases and J 8 bases; nucleotides not matched to a gene: 4. The CDR3 spans 14 residues. Germline assignment: CDR1 MNHEY and CDR2 SVGAGI. CDR3 sequence reads: CASSYSYRGLGYTF. The CDR3 DNA is TGTGCCAGCAGTTACTCGTACAGGGGGCTCGGCTACACCTTC.

This clone showed up just once. This chain joins TRBV6-6 and TRBJ1-3; 8 nucleotides align to TRBD1. V was clipped by 5 bases and J by 7 bases; unmatched bases: 10. The germline gives CDR1 MNHNY, CDR2 SVGAGI (reference sequence). The CDR3 is 15 residues long. In DNA form, the CDR3 reads TGTGCCAGCAGTCGCCGACAGGGGAGGCGGAACACCATATATTTT. Encoded protein: CASSRRQGRRNTIYF.

CDR3 bases: TGTGCCAGCAGCGTAGGTCTCGGGGGTGGGACAGATACGCAGTATTTT. It translates to CASSVGLGGGTDTQYF. The genes are TRBV9 and TRBJ2-3; possibly TRBD2 for D (6 bases). Germline V gene data show CDR1 as SGDLS and CDR2 as YYNGEE. V was pared by 0 bases and J by 3 bases, with 14 bases between. The CDR3 extends over 16 amino acids.

V is TRBV11-2 and J is TRBJ2-4, with D hard to call. Trimming shortened V by 1 base and J by 0 bases, and 7 bases separated the two germline ends. The CDR3 totals 15 residues. Germline assignment: CDR1 SGHAT and CDR2 FQNNGV. DNA of the CDR3: TGTGCCAGCAGCTTAGGTTTCCTAGCCAAAAACATTCAGTACTTC. It translates to CASSLGFLAKNIQYF.

CDR3 bases: TGTGCCAGCTCACCTCTTGGACCGGAACAGGGTGAGCAGTTCTTC. It encodes CASSPLGPEQGEQFF. This sequence joins TRBV18 and TRBJ2-1; TRBD1 is a possible D gene (6 bases). Germline V gene lookup returns CDR1 KGHSH and CDR2 LQKENI. V dropped 3 bases and J dropped 9 bases, with 18 bases sitting between them. The CDR3 totals 15 residues. The whole variable domain, remainder taken from reference TRBV18 and TRBJ2-1, is NAGVMQNPRHLVRRRGQEARLRCSPMKGHSHVYWYRQLPEEGLKFMVYLQKENIIDESGMPKERFSAEFPKEGPSILRIQQVVRGDSAAYFCASSPLGPEQGEQFFGPGTRLTVL.

This clone was seen more than once but under ten times. V and J are TRBV5-1 and TRBJ1-1; D is possibly TRBD1 (5 bases). Germline V gives CDR1 SGHRS, CDR2 YFSETQ. With 2 bases removed from V and 1 base from J, the gap between germline ends came to 12 bases. The CDR3 runs 15 residues. The chain's CDR3 is CASSFGDSRNTEAFF. The CDR3, as DNA: TGCGCCAGCAGCTTCGGTGACAGTCGGAACACTGAAGCTTTCTTT.

In this sample, this clone turned up once. This chain uses TRBV15 with TRBJ1-5; D is uncertain. The CDR3 length is 12 residues. Trimming cost V 6 bases and J 2 bases, with 5 bases left between them. CDR1 and CDR2 (germline): LNHNV, YYDKDF (reference sequence). CDR3 sequence: CATSRGNQPQHF. The CDR3 DNA reads TGTGCCACCAGTCGGGGCAATCAGCCCCAGCATTTT.

The chain is built from TRBV9 and TRBJ1-3; 9 bases are shared with TRBD1. This CDR3 is built from 15 residues. Per the germline V gene, CDR1 is SGDLS and CDR2 is YYNGEE. V dropped 3 bases and J dropped 2; count of bases not matched to a gene: 3. The CDR3 region has the DNA TGTGCCAGCAGCGGGGGACAGGGCGCTGGAAACACCATATATTTT. Translated: CASSGGQGAGNTIYF.

The chain has TRBV7-9 and TRBJ1-1; possible D gene TRBD1, 6 bases. Germline CDR1 reads SEHNR; CDR2 reads FQNEAQ (reference sequence). This CDR3 comprises 12 residues. The V and J ends lost 1 base and 11 bases respectively, with 11 bases between them. The CDR3 DNA follows: TGTGCCAGCAGCTTAGTCAGGGGTGACGCTTTCTTT. It specifies CASSLVRGDAFF.

The chain couples TRBV5-1 to TRBJ1-1; D perhaps matches TRBD1 (6 bases). Germline V gene data show CDR1 as SGHRS and CDR2 as YFSETQ. The CDR3 totals 13 residues. Trimming shortened V by 1 base and J by 4 bases, and 8 bases separated the two germline ends. The CDR3 nucleotides are TGCGCCAGCAGCTTGACAGGGTCCACTGAAGCTTTCTTT. Protein sequence: CASSLTGSTEAFF.

As concerns this clone: Sequence at one end of the junction differs from germline and may be a read error. CDR3 DNA sequence: TGTGCCAGCAGCCTGGGACAGGCCCTGTCATTT. Its protein is CASSLGQALSF. V usage is TRBV7-2 and J usage is TRBJ1-5; 8 bases align to TRBD1. Germline loops: CDR1 SGHTA, CDR2 FQGNSA. The CDR3 runs to 11 residues.

The chain uses TRBV5-6 and TRBJ2-7; 8 bases are shared with TRBD1. Per the germline V gene, CDR1 is SGHDT and CDR2 is YYEEEE. The CDR3 is made up of 14 amino acids. Germline trimming cut 4 bases from V and 4 bases from J; bases unmatched to any gene: 7. In DNA form, the CDR3 reads TGTGCCAGCAGCGCAACCAGACAGGGGTACGAGCAGTACTTC. It codes for CASSATRQGYEQYF.

The chain joins TRBV7-6 to TRBJ1-1; possible D gene TRBD1, 5 bases. Per germline, CDR1 SGHVS and CDR2 FNYEAQ. CDR3 length: 14 residues. Trimming removed 2 bases at V and 1 base at J, with 8 bases between. The DNA of the CDR3 is TGTGCCAGCAGCTTACTAGGGGCGAACACTGAAGCTTTCTTT. This sequence encodes CASSLLGANTEAFF.

The V gene is TRBV6-6, the J gene TRBJ2-1; 9 positions agree with TRBD1. Germline loops: CDR1 MNHNY, CDR2 SVGAGI (reference sequence). V dropped 7 bases and J dropped 6; count of bases not matched to a gene: 10. This CDR3 spans 15 amino acids. CDR3 sequence: CASIGNRGHVNEQFF. CDR3 coding DNA: TGTGCCAGCATCGGAAACAGGGGGCATGTCAATGAGCAGTTCTTC.

The CDR3 here is CASRQGTEAFF. The DNA of the CDR3 is TGTGCCAGCAGGCAGGGGACTGAAGCTTTCTTT. The rearrangement links TRBV6-5 to TRBJ1-1; D may be TRBD1 (6 bases). The CDR3 consists of 11 residues. V was cut by 6 bases and J by 5 bases, with 7 bases left in between. CDR1 is MNHEY and CDR2 is SVGAGI in the germline V gene.

The chain uses TRBV5-1 and TRBJ2-1; 9 bases agree with TRBD2. This CDR3 contains 15 residues. Losses at the gene ends were 4 bases for V and 5 bases for J; bases not matched to a gene: 7. Germline CDR1 and CDR2: SGHRS and YFSETQ. The CDR3, as DNA: TGCGCCAGCAGCCCGGGGGCTAGCGGGGACAATGAGCAGTTCTTC. It encodes CASSPGASGDNEQFF.

The J gene is TRBJ1-1, the V gene TRBV14; D is ambiguous. V lost 5 bases, J lost 0 bases, and 7 bases lay in between. The CDR3 extends over 13 amino acids. Germline loops: CDR1 SGHDN, CDR2 FVKESK. CDR3 loop: CASSYGLNTEAFF. The CDR3 nucleotides read TGTGCCAGCAGCTACGGGTTGAACACTGAAGCTTTCTTT.

The chain uses TRBV6-5 and TRBJ2-4; 8 nucleotides agree with TRBD2. V shed 5 bases and J 8 bases; nucleotides not matched to a gene: 8. The CDR3 covers 14 residues. Germline V gene sequence: CDR1 MNHEY, CDR2 SVGAGI. The CDR3: CASSKRTGGDIQYF. The CDR3 nucleotides read TGTGCCAGCAGTAAGCGGACGGGGGGGGACATTCAGTACTTC.

The DNA for the CDR3 is TGTGCCTGGAGGGACTCGGACAGGGGGATACAGCCCCAGCATTTT. It codes for CAWRDSDRGIQPQHF. This chain joins TRBV30 and TRBJ1-5, with TRBD1 identical over 10 bases. Germline assignment: CDR1 GTSNPN and CDR2 SVGIG (reference sequence). CDR3 size: 15 residues. With V trimmed by 3 bases and J by 7 bases, 9 bases remained unmatched.

The J gene is TRBJ1-3, the V gene TRBV6-5; TRBD1 matches at 8 bases. The germline gives CDR1 MNHEY, CDR2 SVGAGI. The ends lost 7 bases at V and 1 base at J; junction bases unmatched: 6. The CDR3 runs 15 residues. This CDR3 reads CASTPDRESGNTIYF. Here the CDR3 DNA reads TGTGCCAGCACTCCGGACAGGGAATCTGGAAACACCATATATTTT.

This sequence joins TRBV19 and TRBJ1-5; D is perhaps TRBD1 (6 bases). Trimming stripped 6 bases from V and 6 bases from J, with 12 bases between. The CDR3 is made up of 13 amino acids. CDR1 and CDR2 from the germline V gene are LNHDA and SQIVND (reference sequence). CDR3 sequence reads: CASRQGAGQPQHF. CDR3 bases: TGTGCCAGTAGACAGGGTGCGGGTCAGCCCCAGCATTTT.

This chain joins TRBV30 and TRBJ2-7; D possibly corresponds to TRBD2 (5 bases). The V end lost 1 base, the J end lost 7 bases, and 17 bases lay between the germline ends. This CDR3 contains 14 residues. The germline V gene has CDR1 GTSNPN and CDR2 SVGIG (reference sequence). The chain's CDR3 is CAWSEGRTSSEQYF. In DNA form, the CDR3 reads TGTGCCTGGAGTGAGGGCAGGACTTCGTCTGAGCAGTACTTC. The full variable domain, rest sourced from reference TRBV30 and TRBJ2-7, is SQTIHQWPATLVQPVGSPLSLECTVEGTSNPNLYWYRQAAGRGLQLLFYSVGIGQISSEVPQNLSASRPQDRQFILSSKKLLLSDSGFYLCAWSEGRTSSEQYFGPGTRLTVT.

V and J are TRBV5-6 and TRBJ2-3; 14 bases are shared with TRBD2. The CDR3 length is 17 residues. The germline gives CDR1 SGHDT, CDR2 YYEEEE. Germline trimming cut 3 bases from V and 3 bases from J; bases unmatched to any gene: 6. CDR3 protein: CASSYRTSGGLTDTQYF. In nucleotides, the CDR3 is TGTGCCAGCAGCTATAGGACTAGCGGGGGGCTTACAGATACGCAGTATTTT. Looking up the rest from reference TRBV5-6 and TRBJ2-3 gives the full variable domain: DAGVTQSPTHLIKTRGQQVTLRCSPKSGHDTVSWYQQALGQGPQFIFQYYEEEERQRGNFPDRFSGHQFPNYSSELNVNALLLGDSALYLCASSYRTSGGLTDTQYFGPGTRLTVL.

This rearrangement joins TRBV7-2 to TRBJ1-5; D is possibly TRBD1 (6 bases). With 5 bases removed from V and 6 bases from J, the gap between germline ends came to 14 bases. This CDR3 is built from 14 residues. Germline values: CDR1 SGHTA, CDR2 FQGNSA. CDR3 nucleotides: TGTGCCAGCAGCCAAGGACAGTTGTTTCAGCCCCAGCATTTT. Translating gives CASSQGQLFQPQHF.